The 21 T cell receptor beta chains given below trace back to one sample, sequenced in a study of human thymus T cells. Thymus tissue was removed during corrective cardiac surgery. Measured with immunoSEQ multiplex PCR; TCRdb has only the in-frame clones, and not every one. Among about 120,000 clones listed, 90% to 95% were seen once. Sequencing was carried out using thymus tissue. Source of these receptors: a boy younger than two with a congenital heart defect but otherwise immunologically healthy.

The gene calls are TRBV5-1 and TRBJ2-3; TRBD1 agrees at 7 bases. Germline V gene sequence: CDR1 SGHRS, CDR2 YFSETQ. V shed 4 bases, J shed 0 bases, and the junction held 5 bases outside the gene matches. This CDR3 comprises 15 residues. The CDR3 loop is CASSTGQFSTDTQYF. CDR3 DNA: TGCGCCAGCAGCACGGGACAGTTTAGCACAGATACGCAGTATTTT.

The chain uses TRBV5-1 and TRBJ1-6; D uncertain. Trimming stripped 0 bases from V and 5 bases from J, with 15 bases between. CDR3 length equals 17 residues. Germline-derived CDR1 and CDR2 are SGHRS and YFSETQ. The CDR3 nucleotides are TGCGCCAGCAGCTTGGAGAGAGGGCTGTTTAATAATTCACCCCTCCACTTT. Amino acid sequence: CASSLERGLFNNSPLHF.

CDR3 bases: TGTGCCAGCCGGGACGGGGAGCGGGGGATAGGAGCCAAAAACATTCAGTACTTC. Translating gives CASRDGERGIGAKNIQYF. J is TRBJ2-4 and V is TRBV5-4, with 8 bases that match TRBD2. This CDR3 is 18 amino acids long. CDR1 is SGHNT and CDR2 is YYREEE in the germline V gene (reference sequence). V shed 7 bases and J 0 bases; nucleotides not matched to a gene: 15.

The J gene is TRBJ2-1, the V gene TRBV4-2; 16 nucleotides agree with TRBD2. CDR3 length: 18 residues. The ends lost 0 bases at V and 6 bases at J; junction bases unmatched: 5. The germline V gene encodes CDR1 LGHNA and CDR2 YNFKEQ. CDR3 amino acids: CASSQEGLAGGPGNEQFF. In DNA form, the CDR3 reads TGTGCCAGCAGCCAAGAGGGACTAGCGGGGGGGCCGGGCAATGAGCAGTTCTTC.

V usage is TRBV28 and J usage is TRBJ2-7; D unresolved. This CDR3 region has 16 residues. In germline, CDR1 is MDHEN, CDR2 SYDVKM. Trimming removed 3 bases from V and 0 bases from J, with 15 bases in between. CDR3 protein: CASSFPRAGYSYEQYF. The CDR3 bases are TGTGCCAGCAGTTTCCCAAGAGCCGGCTACTCCTACGAGCAGTACTTC.

The chain employs TRBV28 and TRBJ2-3, with 7 bases lining up with TRBD2. V lost 5 bases to trimming and J lost 11 bases; unmatched junction nucleotides: 10. Looked up from germline, CDR1 is MDHEN and CDR2 is SYDVKM. The length of the CDR3 is 13 residues. The CDR3 coding sequence is TGTGCCAGCAGTGTACGCGCCCGGGGGGTGCAGTATTTT. It codes for CASSVRARGVQYF.

The CDR3, as DNA: TGTGCCAGCAGGCAGCTCGTCACTAACTATGGCTACACCTTC. It encodes CASRQLVTNYGYTF. The J gene is TRBJ1-2, the V gene TRBV6-6; no clear D gene. This CDR3 is built from 14 residues. Germline assignment: CDR1 MNHNY and CDR2 SVGAGI (reference sequence). Trimming left V 6 bases short and J 0 bases short, with 11 bases between.

The rearrangement uses TRBV10-3 and TRBJ1-2; D might be TRBD1 (6 bases). Trimming took off 11 bases at V and 2 bases at J, with 18 bases between the two ends. Germline CDR1 ENHRY, CDR2 SYGVKD. This CDR3 contains 14 residues. The chain's CDR3 is CAGSGAPPNYGYTF. In DNA form, the CDR3 reads TGTGCCGGCTCAGGGGCCCCCCCCAACTATGGCTACACCTTC.

A note on this clone: This sample also contains other DNA sequences that code for the same CDR3. V is TRBV30 and J is TRBJ2-7, with TRBD2 identical over 7 bases. Trimming at V came to 0 bases and at J to 2 bases, leaving 1 base not matched to a gene. In germline, CDR1 is GTSNPN, CDR2 SVGIG (reference sequence). The CDR3 is 13 amino acids. For the CDR3, the DNA is TGTGCCTGGAGTGTAGGACTAGCCTACGAGCAGTACTTC. Translation: CAWSVGLAYEQYF.

The chain links TRBV29-1 to TRBJ2-2; D might be TRBD1 or TRBD2, each matching 5 bases. CDR1 and CDR2 from the germline V gene are SQVTM and ANQGSEA. With 6 bases removed from V and 1 base from J, the gap between germline ends came to 9 bases. This CDR3 has 13 residues. The CDR3 sequence: CSVWDGNTGELFF. The CDR3 coding sequence is TGCAGCGTCTGGGACGGGAACACCGGGGAGCTGTTTTTT.

The V call is TRBV14, the J call TRBJ1-6, with D hard to call. This CDR3 is built from 15 residues. Germline V CDR1 and CDR2: SGHDN, FVKESK. The V end lost 0 bases, the J end lost 5 bases, and 8 bases lay between the germline ends. CDR3 sequence reads: CASSQERPNNSPLHF. In DNA form, the CDR3 reads TGTGCCAGCAGCCAAGAGCGGCCAAATAATTCACCCCTCCACTTT.

This chain uses TRBV5-1 with TRBJ2-2; 10 bases agree with TRBD2. The CDR3 covers 16 residues. The V gene's germline CDR1 is SGHRS and CDR2 YFSETQ. V was pared by 2 bases and J by 9 bases, with 10 bases of the junction left unmatched. The CDR3 DNA is TGCGCCAGCAGCTTCTCTAGCGGGGGACTCCACCGGGAGCTGTTTTTT. Translating gives CASSFSSGGLHRELFF.

The chain employs TRBV19 and TRBJ1-6; no reliable D call. V was shortened by 2 bases and J by 12 bases, with 8 bases between the two germline ends. The CDR3 runs to 12 residues. Looked up from germline, CDR1 is LNHDA and CDR2 is SQIVND (reference sequence). The CDR3 is CASSIPRGPLHF. CDR3 sequence (DNA): TGTGCCAGTAGTATACCTCGGGGACCCCTCCACTTT.

V is TRBV10-3 and J is TRBJ2-3; D not certain. This CDR3 spans 13 amino acids. Per germline, CDR1 ENHRY and CDR2 SYGVKD. V shed 9 bases and J shed 0 bases, with 10 bases lying between them. The CDR3 is CAIGRPSTDTQYF. In DNA form, the CDR3 reads TGTGCCATAGGGCGCCCCAGCACAGATACGCAGTATTTT.

This chain uses TRBV2 with TRBJ1-3; D uncertain. Between the trimmed V and J ends, which lost 7 bases and 0 bases, there was a span of 13 bases. This CDR3 is built from 15 residues. Germline V gene lookup returns CDR1 SNHLY and CDR2 FYNNEI. CDR3 in DNA: TGTGCCAGCACCAACCGGGTAGGCTCTGGAAACACCATATATTTT. Encoded protein: CASTNRVGSGNTIYF. Based on the CDR3 plus reference TRBV2 and TRBJ1-3, the full variable domain is EPEVTQTPSHQVTQMGQEVILRCVPISNHLYFYWYRQILGQKVEFLVSFYNNEISEKSEIFDDQFSVERPDGSNFTLKIRSTKLEDSAMYFCASTNRVGSGNTIYFGEGSWLTVV.

The V call is TRBV10-2, the J call TRBJ2-1, with a weak D call TRBD1 (6 bases). Trimming pared 2 bases from V and 4 bases from J, leaving 12 bases between. The CDR3 length is 15 residues. Germline-derived CDR1 and CDR2 are WSHSY and SAAADI. This chain's CDR3 is CASSEDLGGYNEQFF. CDR3 DNA: TGCGCCAGCAGTGAGGACCTAGGGGGATACAATGAGCAGTTCTTC.

V gene TRBV4-3 combines with J gene TRBJ2-1; TRBD2 aligns across 7 bases. CDR3 size: 16 residues. J lost 5 bases, V lost 0 bases, and 7 bases had no gene match. Germline assignment: CDR1 LGHNA and CDR2 YSLEER. The CDR3, as DNA: TGCGCCAGCAGCCAAGATAGACTAGCAAGGGACAATGAGCAGTTCTTC. The encoded protein is CASSQDRLARDNEQFF.

This chain links TRBV7-9 with TRBJ1-2, with D hard to call. CDR1 and CDR2 (germline): SEHNR, FQNEAQ (reference sequence). The V and J ends lost 1 base and 6 bases respectively, with 12 bases between them. CDR3 length: 14 residues. CDR3 region: CASSLVGSGHGYTF. CDR3 coding DNA: TGTGCCAGCAGCTTAGTTGGCAGTGGACATGGCTACACCTTC.

This rearrangement joins TRBV7-9 to TRBJ1-3; 8 bases align to TRBD1. Trimming cost V 5 bases and J 0 bases; bases outside gene matches: 9. Germline V lookup: CDR1 SEHNR, CDR2 FQNEAQ (reference sequence). The CDR3 has 17 amino acids. CDR3 in DNA: TGTGCCAGCAGCCCCTACCGACAGGGGACCTCTGGAAACACCATATATTTT. This encodes CASSPYRQGTSGNTIYF.

The rearrangement uses TRBV7-9 and TRBJ1-6; 9 bases match TRBD1. Trimming took 5 bases from V and 10 from J; bases not matched to a gene: 9. The germline V gene has CDR1 SEHNR and CDR2 FQNEAQ (reference sequence). The CDR3 loop spans 15 amino acids. The CDR3 nucleotides read TGTGCCAGCAGCCAGTCGACAGGGGGTAACTCACCCCTCCACTTT. It translates to CASSQSTGGNSPLHF.

This clone was counted a single time. Here the CDR3 reads CATRPRFMTDTQYF. Here the CDR3 DNA reads TGTGCCACCCGACCACGGTTCATGACAGATACGCAGTATTTT. The rearrangement links TRBV6-6 to TRBJ2-3, with unresolved D. The ends were cut back, 10 bases at V and 3 bases at J, with 17 bases in the middle. The CDR3 contains 14 residues. The germline V gene encodes CDR1 MNHNY and CDR2 SVGAGI (reference sequence).